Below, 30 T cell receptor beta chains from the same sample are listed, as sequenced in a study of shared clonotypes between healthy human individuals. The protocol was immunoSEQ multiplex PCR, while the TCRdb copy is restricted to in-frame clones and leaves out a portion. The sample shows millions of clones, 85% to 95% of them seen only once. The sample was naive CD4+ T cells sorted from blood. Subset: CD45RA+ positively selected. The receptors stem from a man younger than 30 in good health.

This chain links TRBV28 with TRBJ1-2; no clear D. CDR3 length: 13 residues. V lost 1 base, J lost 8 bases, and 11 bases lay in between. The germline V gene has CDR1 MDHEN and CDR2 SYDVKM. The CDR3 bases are TGTGCCAGCAGTTTATTGGCAGCCAACGGCTACACCTTC. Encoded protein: CASSLLAANGYTF.

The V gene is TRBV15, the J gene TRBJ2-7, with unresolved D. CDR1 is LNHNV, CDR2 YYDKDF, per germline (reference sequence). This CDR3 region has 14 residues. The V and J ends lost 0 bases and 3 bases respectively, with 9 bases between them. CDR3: CATSRDGLGYEQYF. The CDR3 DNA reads TGTGCCACCAGCAGAGATGGGCTAGGCTACGAGCAGTACTTC.

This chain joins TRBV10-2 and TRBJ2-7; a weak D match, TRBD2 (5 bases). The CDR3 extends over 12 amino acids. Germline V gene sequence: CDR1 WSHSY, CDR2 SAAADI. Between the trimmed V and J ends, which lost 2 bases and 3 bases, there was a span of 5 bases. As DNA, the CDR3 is TGCGCCAGCAGTGAGACTAGCTACGAGCAGTACTTC. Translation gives CASSETSYEQYF.

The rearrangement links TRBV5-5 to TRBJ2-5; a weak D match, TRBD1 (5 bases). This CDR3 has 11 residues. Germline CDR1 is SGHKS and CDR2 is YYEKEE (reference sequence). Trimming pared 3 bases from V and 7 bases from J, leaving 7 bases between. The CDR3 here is CASSYQGTQYF. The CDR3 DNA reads TGTGCCAGCAGCTATCAGGGGACCCAGTACTTC. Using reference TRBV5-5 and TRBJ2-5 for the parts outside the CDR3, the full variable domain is DAGVTQSPTHLIKTRGQQVTLRCSPISGHKSVSWYQQVLGQGPQFIFQYYEKEERGRGNFPDRFSARQFPNYSSELNVNALLLGDSALYLCASSYQGTQYFGPGTRLLVL.

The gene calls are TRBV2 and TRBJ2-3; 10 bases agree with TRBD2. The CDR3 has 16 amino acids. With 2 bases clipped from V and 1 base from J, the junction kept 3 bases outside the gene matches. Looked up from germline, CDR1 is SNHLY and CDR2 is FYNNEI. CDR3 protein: CASSEWSGGGTDTQYF. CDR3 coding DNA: TGTGCCAGCAGTGAATGGAGCGGGGGGGGCACAGATACGCAGTATTTT.

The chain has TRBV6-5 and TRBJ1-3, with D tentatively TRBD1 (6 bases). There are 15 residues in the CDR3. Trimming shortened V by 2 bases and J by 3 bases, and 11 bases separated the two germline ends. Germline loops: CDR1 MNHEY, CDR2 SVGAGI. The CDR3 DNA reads TGTGCCAGCAGTTACCCAGGGGAAGATGGAAACACCATATATTTT. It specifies CASSYPGEDGNTIYF.

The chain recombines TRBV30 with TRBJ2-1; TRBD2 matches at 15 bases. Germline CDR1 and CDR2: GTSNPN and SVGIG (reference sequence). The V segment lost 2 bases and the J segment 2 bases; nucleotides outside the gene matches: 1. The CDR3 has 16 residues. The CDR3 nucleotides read TGTGCCTGGAGTAGGACTAGCGGGGGGGCCTACAATGAGCAGTTCTTC. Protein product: CAWSRTSGGAYNEQFF.

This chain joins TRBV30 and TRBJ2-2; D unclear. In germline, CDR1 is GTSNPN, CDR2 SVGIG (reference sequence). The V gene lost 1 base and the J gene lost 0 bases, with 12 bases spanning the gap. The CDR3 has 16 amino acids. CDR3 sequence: CAWSGTRFANTGELFF. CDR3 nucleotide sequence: TGTGCCTGGAGTGGAACCCGGTTCGCGAACACCGGGGAGCTGTTTTTT.

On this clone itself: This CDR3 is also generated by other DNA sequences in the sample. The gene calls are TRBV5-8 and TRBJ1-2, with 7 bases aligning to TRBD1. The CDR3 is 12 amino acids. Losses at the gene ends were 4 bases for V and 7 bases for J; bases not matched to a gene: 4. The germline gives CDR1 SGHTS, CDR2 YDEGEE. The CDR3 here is CASSPTGFGYTF. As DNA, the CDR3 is TGTGCCAGCAGCCCGACAGGGTTTGGCTACACCTTC.

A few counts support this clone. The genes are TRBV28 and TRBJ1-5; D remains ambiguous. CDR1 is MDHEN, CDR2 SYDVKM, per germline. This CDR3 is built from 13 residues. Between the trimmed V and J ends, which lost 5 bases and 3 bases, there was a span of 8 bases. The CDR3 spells CASSRLTNQPQHF. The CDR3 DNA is TGTGCCAGCAGTCGACTGACCAATCAGCCCCAGCATTTT. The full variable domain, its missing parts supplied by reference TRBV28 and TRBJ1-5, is DVKVTQSSRYLVKRTGEKVFLECVQDMDHENMFWYRQDPGLGLRLIYFSYDVKMKEKGDIPEGYSVSREKKERFSLILESASTNQTSMYLCASSRLTNQPQHFGDGTRLSIL.

CDR3 region: CASSLDTAGGYEQYF. CDR3 DNA sequence: TGTGCCAGCAGCTTAGATACAGCGGGAGGTTACGAGCAGTACTTC. This chain uses TRBV7-2 with TRBJ2-7, with 9 bases fitting TRBD2. Germline V CDR1 and CDR2: SGHTA, FQGNSA. This CDR3 has 15 residues. The ends lost 1 base at V and 4 bases at J; junction bases unmatched: 5.

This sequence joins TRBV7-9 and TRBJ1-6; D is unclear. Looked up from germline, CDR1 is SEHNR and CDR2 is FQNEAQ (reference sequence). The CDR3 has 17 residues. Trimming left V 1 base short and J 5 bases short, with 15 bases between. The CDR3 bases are TGTGCCAGCAGCTTAGAGCCGACCTTTAGAGATAATTCACCCCTCCACTTT. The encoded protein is CASSLEPTFRDNSPLHF. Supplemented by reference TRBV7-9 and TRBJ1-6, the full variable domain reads DTGVSQNPRHKITKRGQNVTFRCDPISEHNRLYWYRQTLGQGPEFLTYFQNEAQLEKSRLLSDRFSAERPKGSFSTLEIQRTEQGDSAMYLCASSLEPTFRDNSPLHFGNGTRLTVT.

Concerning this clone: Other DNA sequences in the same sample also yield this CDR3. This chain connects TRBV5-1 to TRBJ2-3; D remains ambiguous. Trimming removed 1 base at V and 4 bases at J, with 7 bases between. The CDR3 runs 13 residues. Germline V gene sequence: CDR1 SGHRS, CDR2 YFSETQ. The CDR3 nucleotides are TGCGCCAGCAGCTTGAGGGTGGCAGATACGCAGTATTTT. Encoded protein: CASSLRVADTQYF.

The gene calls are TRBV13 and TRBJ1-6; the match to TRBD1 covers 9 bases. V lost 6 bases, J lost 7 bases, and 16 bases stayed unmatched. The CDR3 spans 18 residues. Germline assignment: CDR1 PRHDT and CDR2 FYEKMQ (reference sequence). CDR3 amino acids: CASSPQTGGAGINSPLHF. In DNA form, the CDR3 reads TGTGCCAGCAGTCCACAAACAGGGGGCGCGGGAATCAATTCACCCCTCCACTTT.

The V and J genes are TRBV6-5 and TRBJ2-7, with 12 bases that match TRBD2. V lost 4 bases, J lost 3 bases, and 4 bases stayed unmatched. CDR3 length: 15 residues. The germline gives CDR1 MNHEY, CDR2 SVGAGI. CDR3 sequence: CASSSEGLAGYEQYF. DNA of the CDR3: TGTGCCAGCAGTTCCGAGGGACTAGCGGGCTACGAGCAGTACTTC.

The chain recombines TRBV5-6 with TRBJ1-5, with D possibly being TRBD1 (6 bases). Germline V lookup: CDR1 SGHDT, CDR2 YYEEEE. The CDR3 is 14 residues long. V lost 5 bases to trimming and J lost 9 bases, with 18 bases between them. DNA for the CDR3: TGTGCCAGCAGTCAGGGAGGGGGAGCGTGGCCCCAGCATTTT. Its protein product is CASSQGGGAWPQHF.

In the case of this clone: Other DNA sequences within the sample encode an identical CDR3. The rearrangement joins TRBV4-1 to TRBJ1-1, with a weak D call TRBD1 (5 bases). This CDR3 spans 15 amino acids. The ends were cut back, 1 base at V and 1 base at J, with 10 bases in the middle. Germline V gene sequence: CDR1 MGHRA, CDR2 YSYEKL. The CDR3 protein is CASSQVGTGNTEAFF. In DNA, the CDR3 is TGCGCCAGCAGCCAAGTAGGGACTGGGAACACTGAAGCTTTCTTT.

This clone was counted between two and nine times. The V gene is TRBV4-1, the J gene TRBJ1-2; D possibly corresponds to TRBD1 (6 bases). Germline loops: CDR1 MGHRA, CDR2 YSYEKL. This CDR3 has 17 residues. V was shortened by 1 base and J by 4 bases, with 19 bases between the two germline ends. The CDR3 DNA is TGCGCCAGCAGCCAAGTGTTCGGGACAAAAGGACCCTATGGCTACACCTTC. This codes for CASSQVFGTKGPYGYTF.

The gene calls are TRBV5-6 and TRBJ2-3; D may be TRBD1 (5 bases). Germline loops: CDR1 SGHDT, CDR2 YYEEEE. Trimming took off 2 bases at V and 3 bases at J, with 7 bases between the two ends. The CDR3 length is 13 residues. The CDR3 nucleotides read TGTGCCAGCAGCTTTAAGGGGACAGATACGCAGTATTTT. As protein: CASSFKGTDTQYF.

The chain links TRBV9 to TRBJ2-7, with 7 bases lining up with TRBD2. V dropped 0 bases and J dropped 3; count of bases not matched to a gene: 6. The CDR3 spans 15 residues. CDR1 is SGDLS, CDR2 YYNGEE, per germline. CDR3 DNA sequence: TGTGCCAGCAGCGTAGCAGGCGGGAGCGGCTACGAGCAGTACTTC. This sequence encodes CASSVAGGSGYEQYF.

The chain's CDR3 is CASSTKDGGLADTYEQYF. The DNA for the CDR3 is TGTGCCAGCAGCACAAAGGACGGGGGACTAGCGGATACCTACGAGCAGTACTTC. The chain recombines TRBV7-9 with TRBJ2-7; TRBD2 matches at 11 bases. The CDR3 consists of 18 residues. The ends lost 5 bases at V and 2 bases at J; junction bases unmatched: 14. The V gene's germline CDR1 is SEHNR and CDR2 FQNEAQ (reference sequence).

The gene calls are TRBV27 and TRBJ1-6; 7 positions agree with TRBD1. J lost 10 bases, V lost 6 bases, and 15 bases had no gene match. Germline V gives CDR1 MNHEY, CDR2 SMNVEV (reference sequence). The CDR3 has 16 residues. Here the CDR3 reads CASSRIQGMGDSPLHF. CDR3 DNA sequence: TGTGCCAGCAGCCGCATACAGGGGATGGGGGACTCACCCCTCCACTTT.

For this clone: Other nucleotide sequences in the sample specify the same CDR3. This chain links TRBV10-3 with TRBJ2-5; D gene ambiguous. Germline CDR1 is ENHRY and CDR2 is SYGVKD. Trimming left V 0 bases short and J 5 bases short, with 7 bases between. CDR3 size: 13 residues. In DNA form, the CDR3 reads TGTGCCATCAGTGAGTCGAGTCCCGAGACCCAGTACTTC. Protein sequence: CAISESSPETQYF.

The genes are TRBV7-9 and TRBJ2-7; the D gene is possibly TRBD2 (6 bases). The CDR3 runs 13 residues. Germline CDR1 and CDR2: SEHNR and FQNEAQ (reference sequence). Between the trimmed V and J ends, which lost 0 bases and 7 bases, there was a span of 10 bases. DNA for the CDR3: TGTGCCAGCAGCTTAGCGGGGGGAGTGGAGCAGTACTTC. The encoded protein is CASSLAGGVEQYF.

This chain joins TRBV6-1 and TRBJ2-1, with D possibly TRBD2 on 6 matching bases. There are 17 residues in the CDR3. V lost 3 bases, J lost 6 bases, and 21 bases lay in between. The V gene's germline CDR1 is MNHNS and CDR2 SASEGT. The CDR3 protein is CASSEWSEPRGANEQFF. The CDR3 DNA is TGTGCCAGCAGTGAGTGGTCTGAGCCGCGGGGTGCCAATGAGCAGTTCTTC.

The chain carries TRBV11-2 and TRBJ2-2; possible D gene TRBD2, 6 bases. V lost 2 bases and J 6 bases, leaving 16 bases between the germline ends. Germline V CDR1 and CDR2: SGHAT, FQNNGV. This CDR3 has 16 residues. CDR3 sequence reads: CASSLRVERASGELFF. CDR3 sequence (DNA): TGTGCCAGCAGCTTACGTGTGGAGCGGGCATCCGGGGAGCTGTTTTTT.

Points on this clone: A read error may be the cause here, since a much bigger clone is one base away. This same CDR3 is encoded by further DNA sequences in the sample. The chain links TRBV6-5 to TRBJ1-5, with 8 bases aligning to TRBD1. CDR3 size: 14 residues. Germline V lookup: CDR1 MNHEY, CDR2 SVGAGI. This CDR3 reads CASSSRTGSRPQHF. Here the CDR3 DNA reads TGTGCCAGCAGTTCCCGGACAGGGTCAAGGCCCCAACATTTT.

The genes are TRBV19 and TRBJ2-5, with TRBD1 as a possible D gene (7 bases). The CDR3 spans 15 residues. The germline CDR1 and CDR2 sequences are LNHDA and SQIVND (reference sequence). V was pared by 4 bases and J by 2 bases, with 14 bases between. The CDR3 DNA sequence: TGTGCCAGTAGTAATTTGGCAGGGGGGCAAGAGACCCAGTACTTC. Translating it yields CASSNLAGGQETQYF.

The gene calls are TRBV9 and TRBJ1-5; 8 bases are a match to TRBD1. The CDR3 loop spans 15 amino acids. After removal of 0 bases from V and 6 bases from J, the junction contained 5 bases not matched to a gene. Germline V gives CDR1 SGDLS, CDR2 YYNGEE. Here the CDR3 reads CASSVDTGGGQPQHF. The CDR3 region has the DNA TGTGCCAGCAGCGTAGACACAGGGGGGGGTCAGCCCCAGCATTTT.

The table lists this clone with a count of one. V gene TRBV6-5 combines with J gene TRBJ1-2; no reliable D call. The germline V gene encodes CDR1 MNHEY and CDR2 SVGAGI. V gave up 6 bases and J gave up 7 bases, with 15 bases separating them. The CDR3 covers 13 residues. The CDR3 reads CASSPVWEGGYTF. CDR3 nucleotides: TGTGCCAGCAGCCCTGTGTGGGAAGGTGGCTACACCTTC.